A single sample gave rise to the 16 T cell receptor beta chains below, sequenced in a study of shared clonotypes between healthy human individuals. Method: immunoSEQ multiplex PCR; TCRdb's copy keeps in-frame clones and lacks some. The sample lists millions of clones; 85% to 95% were seen once. Sequenced input: naive CD4+ T cells from PBMCs. Described subset: CD45RA+ positively selected. Source of these receptors: a man aged 18-30 years in good health. Some clones in this sample may be carry-over from other donors' samples.

A single count supports this clone. The rearrangement links TRBV18 to TRBJ2-7; 9 bases fit TRBD2. V was clipped by 2 bases and J by 3 bases; unmatched bases: 11. CDR1 is KGHSH, CDR2 LQKENI, per germline. CDR3 size: 17 residues. The CDR3 region has the DNA TGTGCCAGCTCACCATTAGTCGGTAGCGGGAGCAACTACGAGCAGTACTTC. Translation gives CASSPLVGSGSNYEQYF.

V is TRBV6-5 and J is TRBJ2-7; 11 nucleotides match TRBD1. Germline-derived CDR1 and CDR2 are MNHEY and SVGAGI. This CDR3 comprises 14 residues. The J segment lost 6 bases and the V segment lost 6 bases, leaving 7 bases of the junction unmatched. The CDR3 sequence: CASSRPGQGGEQYF. CDR3 coding DNA: TGTGCCAGCAGCCGGCCGGGACAGGGGGGCGAGCAGTACTTC.

The V and J genes are TRBV6-5 and TRBJ2-3; no clear D gene. The CDR3 covers 16 residues. The V end was cut by 0 bases, the J end by 4 bases, with 14 bases between. Germline V gene sequence: CDR1 MNHEY, CDR2 SVGAGI. CDR3 sequence: CASSYSTDPWADTQYF. The CDR3 nucleotides are TGTGCCAGCAGTTACTCGACGGACCCATGGGCAGATACGCAGTATTTT.

This clone appeared once. The genes are TRBV11-1 and TRBJ2-7, with TRBD2 matching 10 bases. CDR1 is SGHAT and CDR2 is FQDESV in the germline V gene (reference sequence). CDR3 length: 14 residues. V shed 4 bases, J shed 3 bases, and the junction held 3 bases outside the gene matches. The CDR3 sequence is CASSWTSGVYEQYF. The CDR3 DNA reads TGTGCCAGCAGCTGGACTAGCGGCGTCTACGAGCAGTACTTC.

The V call is TRBV29-1, the J call TRBJ2-5; unclear D gene. Between the trimmed V and J ends, which lost 4 bases and 7 bases, there was a span of 13 bases. Germline assignment: CDR1 SQVTM and CDR2 ANQGSEA. The CDR3 totals 12 residues. CDR3 nucleotide sequence: TGCAGCGTTGGAAACGTCTTTGGGACCCAGTACTTC. This encodes CSVGNVFGTQYF.

The chain couples TRBV2 to TRBJ2-2; D is tentatively TRBD1 or TRBD2 (5 bases each). The germline gives CDR1 SNHLY, CDR2 FYNNEI. V gave up 4 bases and J gave up 7 bases, with 16 bases separating them. The CDR3 has 15 residues. In DNA form, the CDR3 reads TGTGCCAGCAGTGCCGAGGGGCGCCCCTTCGGGGAGCTGTTTTTT. It specifies CASSAEGRPFGELFF.

This clone was picked up one time. The rearrangement links TRBV4-1 to TRBJ1-4; D ambiguous. V lost 5 bases, J lost 8 bases, and 12 bases lay in between. CDR3 length: 13 residues. Germline values: CDR1 MGHRA, CDR2 YSYEKL. The chain's CDR3 is CASSSAISEKLFF. The DNA for the CDR3 is TGCGCCAGCAGCTCAGCGATCAGCGAAAAACTGTTTTTT.

The genes are TRBV10-3 and TRBJ1-4, with D possibly matching TRBD1 (6 bases). The CDR3 is 15 residues long. V was cut by 0 bases and J by 7 bases, with 12 bases left in between. Looked up from germline, CDR1 is ENHRY and CDR2 is SYGVKD. CDR3 nucleotides: TGTGCCATCAGTGAGTCGGGGGGCGCGGGTGAAAAACTGTTTTTT. Its protein product is CAISESGGAGEKLFF.

The chain couples TRBV7-2 to TRBJ2-3; D may be TRBD2 (6 bases). Germline CDR1 SGHTA, CDR2 FQGNSA. The CDR3 covers 15 residues. The V and J ends lost 3 bases and 3 bases respectively, with 13 bases between them. CDR3 bases: TGTGCCAGCAGCTTGTCGGCTAGCGCTACAGATACGCAGTATTTT. As protein: CASSLSASATDTQYF. Looking up the rest from reference TRBV7-2 and TRBJ2-3 gives the full variable domain: GAGVSQSPSNKVTEKGKDVELRCDPISGHTALYWYRQSLGQGLEFLIYFQGNSAPDKSGLPSDRFSAERTGGSVSTLTIQRTQQEDSAVYLCASSLSASATDTQYFGPGTRLTVL.

V and J are TRBV18 and TRBJ2-1; TRBD2 agrees at 12 bases. V was pared by 4 bases and J by 3 bases, with 1 base of the junction left unmatched. The CDR3 has 15 residues. The germline V gene encodes CDR1 KGHSH and CDR2 LQKENI. CDR3 sequence: CASSRGLAGYNEQFF. As DNA, the CDR3 is TGTGCCAGCTCACGGGGACTAGCGGGCTACAATGAGCAGTTCTTC.

This chain uses TRBV25-1 with TRBJ2-2; no clear D. Deletions cut 6 bases from V and 0 bases from J, with 5 bases between. Germline CDR1 and CDR2: MGHDK and SYGVNS. The CDR3 is 13 amino acids. CDR3 residues: CASSPTNTGELFF. CDR3 DNA: TGTGCCAGCAGCCCAACGAACACCGGGGAGCTGTTTTTT.

The gene calls are TRBV19 and TRBJ2-6; no clear D gene. This CDR3 has 15 residues. Between the trimmed V and J ends, which lost 3 bases and 0 bases, there was a span of 6 bases. Germline assignment: CDR1 LNHDA and CDR2 SQIVND (reference sequence). The CDR3 here is CASSIQYSGANVLTF. CDR3 sequence (DNA): TGTGCCAGTAGTATTCAGTACTCTGGGGCCAACGTCCTGACTTTC.

Of note for this clone: In the same sample, other DNA sequences code for this CDR3. J is TRBJ2-3 and V is TRBV5-1; D not certain. Per the germline V gene, CDR1 is SGHRS and CDR2 is YFSETQ. Trimming removed 2 bases from V and 0 bases from J, with 10 bases in between. CDR3 length equals 15 residues. In DNA, the CDR3 is TGCGCCAGCAGCTTAGTGGCGCCCAGCACAGATACGCAGTATTTT. This codes for CASSLVAPSTDTQYF.

A remark on this clone: This same CDR3 is encoded by further DNA sequences in the sample. The chain links TRBV28 to TRBJ2-5; D ambiguous. The CDR3 sequence is 11 residues long. The germline V and J ends were trimmed by 3 bases and 5 bases, with 4 bases remaining between them. Germline CDR1 is MDHEN and CDR2 is SYDVKM. As DNA, the CDR3 is TGTGCCAGCAGTTTGTTCGAGACCCAGTACTTC. Encoded protein: CASSLFETQYF.

The chain employs TRBV27 and TRBJ1-4; 8 bases match TRBD1. Germline V gene lookup returns CDR1 MNHEY and CDR2 SMNVEV (reference sequence). The CDR3 length is 15 residues. V shed 6 bases, J shed 4 bases, and the junction held 7 bases outside the gene matches. The CDR3 here is CASSHMTGVNEKLFF. The CDR3 DNA reads as TGTGCCAGCAGCCACATGACAGGGGTTAATGAAAAACTGTTTTTT.

Concerning this clone: The same CDR3 also results from other DNA sequences found in this sample. The chain couples TRBV27 to TRBJ1-2; 9 positions match TRBD1. This CDR3 region has 14 residues. Unmatched junction bases numbered 3, after V lost 3 bases and J lost 4 bases. Germline CDR1 and CDR2: MNHEY and SMNVEV (reference sequence). The CDR3 nucleotides are TGTGCCAGCAGTTTGTTGGGACAGGGCTATGGCTACACCTTC. It translates to CASSLLGQGYGYTF.